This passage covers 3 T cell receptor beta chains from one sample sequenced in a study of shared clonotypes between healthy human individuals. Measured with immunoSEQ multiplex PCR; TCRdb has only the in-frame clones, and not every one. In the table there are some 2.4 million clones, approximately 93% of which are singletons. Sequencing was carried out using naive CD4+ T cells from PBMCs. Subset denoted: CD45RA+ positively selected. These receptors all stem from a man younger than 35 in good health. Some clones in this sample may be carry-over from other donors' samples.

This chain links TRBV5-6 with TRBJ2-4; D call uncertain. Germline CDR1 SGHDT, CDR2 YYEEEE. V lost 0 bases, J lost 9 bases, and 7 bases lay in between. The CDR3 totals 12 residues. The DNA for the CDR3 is TGTGCCAGCAGCTTGGCTAAGGGCATTCAGTACTTC. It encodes CASSLAKGIQYF.

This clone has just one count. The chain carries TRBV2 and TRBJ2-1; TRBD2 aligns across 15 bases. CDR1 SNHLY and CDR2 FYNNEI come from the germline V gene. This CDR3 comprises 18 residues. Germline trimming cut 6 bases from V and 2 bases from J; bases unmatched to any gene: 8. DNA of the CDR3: TGTGCCAGCAGGGATGGACTAGCGGGAGGGCCTGCCTACAATGAGCAGTTCTTC. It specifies CASRDGLAGGPAYNEQFF.

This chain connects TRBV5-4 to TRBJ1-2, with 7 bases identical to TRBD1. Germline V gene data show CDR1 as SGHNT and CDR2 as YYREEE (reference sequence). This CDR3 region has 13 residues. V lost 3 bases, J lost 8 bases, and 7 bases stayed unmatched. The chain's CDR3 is CASSSDRADGYTF. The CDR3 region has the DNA TGTGCCAGCAGCTCCGACAGGGCTGACGGCTACACCTTC.